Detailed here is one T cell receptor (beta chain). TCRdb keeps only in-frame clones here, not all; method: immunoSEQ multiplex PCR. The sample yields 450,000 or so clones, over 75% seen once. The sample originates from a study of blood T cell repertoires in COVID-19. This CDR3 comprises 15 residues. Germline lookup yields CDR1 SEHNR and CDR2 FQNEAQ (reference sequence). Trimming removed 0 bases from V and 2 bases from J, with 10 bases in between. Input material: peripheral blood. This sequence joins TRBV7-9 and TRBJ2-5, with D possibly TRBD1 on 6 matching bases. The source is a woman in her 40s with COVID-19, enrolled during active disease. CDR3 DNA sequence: TGTGCCAGCAGCTTAGCAGGGGGTAGGCAAGAGACCCAGTACTTC. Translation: CASSLAGGRQETQYF.